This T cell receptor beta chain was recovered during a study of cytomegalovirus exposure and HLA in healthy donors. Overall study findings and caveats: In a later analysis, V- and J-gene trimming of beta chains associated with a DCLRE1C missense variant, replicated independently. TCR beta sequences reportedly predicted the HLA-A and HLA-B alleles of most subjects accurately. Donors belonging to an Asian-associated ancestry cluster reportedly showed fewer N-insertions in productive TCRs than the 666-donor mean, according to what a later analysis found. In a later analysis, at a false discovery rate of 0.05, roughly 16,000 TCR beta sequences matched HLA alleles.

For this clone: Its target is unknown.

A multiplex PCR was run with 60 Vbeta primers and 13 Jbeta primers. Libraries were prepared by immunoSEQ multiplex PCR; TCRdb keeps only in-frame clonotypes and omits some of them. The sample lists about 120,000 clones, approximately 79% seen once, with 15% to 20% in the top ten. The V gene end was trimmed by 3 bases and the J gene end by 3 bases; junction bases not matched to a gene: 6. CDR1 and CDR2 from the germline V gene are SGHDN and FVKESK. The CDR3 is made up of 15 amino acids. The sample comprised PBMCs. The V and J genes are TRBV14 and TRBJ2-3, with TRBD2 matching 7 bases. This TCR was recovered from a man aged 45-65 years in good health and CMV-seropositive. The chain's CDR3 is CASSHGASGTDTQYF. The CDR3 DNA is TGTGCCAGCAGCCATGGAGCTAGCGGAACAGATACGCAGTATTTT.